These 27 T cell receptor beta chains were sequenced from one sample in a study of blood T cell repertoires in COVID-19. Repertoires were generated with immunoSEQ multiplex PCR, while TCRdb's copy carries only in-frame clones and drops some. Of about 9,200 clones detected, 75% to 90% appear once; the ten largest clones hold approximately 7%. The sample taken for sequencing was peripheral blood. All receptors come from a man aged 70 or older with active COVID-19.

The genes are TRBV7-6 and TRBJ2-6; D might be TRBD2 (6 bases). CDR3 length: 17 residues. V lost 1 base, J lost 0 bases, and 10 bases lay in between. Germline V gene data show CDR1 as SGHVS and CDR2 as FNYEAQ. CDR3 bases: TGTGCCAGCAGCTTAGTTTTCGGGGGCTCTGGGGCCAACGTCCTGACTTTC. It codes for CASSLVFGGSGANVLTF. Based on the CDR3 plus reference TRBV7-6 and TRBJ2-6, the full variable domain is GAGVSQSPRYKVTKRGQDVALRCDPISGHVSLYWYRQALGQGPEFLTYFNYEAQQDKSGLPNDRFSAERPEGSISTLTIQRTEQRDSAMYRCASSLVFGGSGANVLTFGAGSRLTVL.

This clone appeared a few times. V usage is TRBV27 and J usage is TRBJ2-1, with D possibly TRBD2 on 7 matching bases. The CDR3 covers 18 residues. Trimming took off 6 bases at V and 6 bases at J, with 27 bases between the two ends. From germline, CDR1 is MNHEY and CDR2 SMNVEV (reference sequence). The chain's CDR3 is CASSPGTGYRLAVNEQFF. The DNA for the CDR3 is TGTGCCAGCAGCCCGGGCACAGGGTATCGGCTAGCGGTCAATGAGCAGTTCTTC.

J is TRBJ2-1 and V is TRBV6-2 or TRBV6-3; tentatively, D is TRBD2 (6 bases). Germline V lookup: CDR1 MNHEY, CDR2 SVGEGT. The CDR3 sequence is 15 residues long. Trimming stripped 5 bases from V and 2 bases from J, with 13 bases between. Here the CDR3 reads CASSRPGTAYNEQFF. In DNA, the CDR3 is TGTGCCAGCAGTCGTCCCGGGACTGCCTACAATGAGCAGTTCTTC.

V and J are TRBV5-1 and TRBJ2-6; D might be TRBD1 (8 bases). Germline V gene sequence: CDR1 SGHRS, CDR2 YFSETQ. There are 20 residues in the CDR3. Trimming removed 3 bases at V and 0 bases at J, with 22 bases between. CDR3 sequence reads: CASSSGRTGRASSGANVLTF. CDR3 nucleotide sequence: TGCGCCAGCAGCTCCGGTCGGACAGGGAGGGCAAGCTCTGGGGCCAACGTCCTGACTTTC.

The rearrangement joins TRBV28 to TRBJ1-5; D is unresolved. Per germline, CDR1 MDHEN and CDR2 SYDVKM. CDR3 size: 16 residues. V was cut by 3 bases and J by 8 bases, with 20 bases left in between. DNA of the CDR3: TGTGCCAGCAGTTTTCAGCGGGGTTCCTTTTTGAAGCCCCAGCATTTT. Translated: CASSFQRGSFLKPQHF.

There are a few counts of this clone. The gene calls are TRBV10-3 and TRBJ1-5, with TRBD1 matching 8 bases. Germline values: CDR1 ENHRY, CDR2 SYGVKD. The CDR3 covers 13 residues. The J segment lost 7 bases and the V segment lost 10 bases, leaving 9 bases of the junction unmatched. The DNA for the CDR3 is TGTGCCACCAAACAGGGGGTAGGACAGCCCCAGCATTTT. It codes for CATKQGVGQPQHF.

The chain has TRBV5-1 and TRBJ2-1; 12 bases agree with TRBD2. Germline V gene sequence: CDR1 SGHRS, CDR2 YFSETQ. J gave up 5 bases and V 7 bases, and 7 bases lay outside the gene matches. The CDR3 is 15 amino acids. This CDR3 is CASARTSGVDNEQFF. CDR3 sequence (DNA): TGCGCCAGCGCCAGGACTAGCGGGGTAGACAATGAGCAGTTCTTC.

The chain employs TRBV19 and TRBJ1-5; D not resolved. V lost 1 base and J lost 4, with 8 bases in between. This CDR3 is 14 amino acids long. In germline, CDR1 is LNHDA, CDR2 SQIVND (reference sequence). CDR3 nucleotides: TGTGCCAGTAGTATAGGGGGAGTGAATCAGCCCCAGCATTTT. Translated, it gives CASSIGGVNQPQHF. The full variable domain, in which reference TRBV19 and TRBJ1-5 provide the parts outside the CDR3, is DGGITQSPKYLFRKEGQNVTLSCEQNLNHDAMYWYRQDPGQGLRLIYYSQIVNDFQKGDIAEGYSVSREKKESFPLTVTSAQKNPTAFYLCASSIGGVNQPQHFGDGTRLSIL.

The chain combines TRBV5-1 with TRBJ2-5, with D maybe TRBD2 (6 bases). CDR1 and CDR2 (germline): SGHRS, YFSETQ. The CDR3 is 11 residues long. V lost 4 bases, J lost 9 bases, and 10 bases lay in between. CDR3 coding DNA: TGCGCCAGCAGCACCACGGGGGCCCAGTACTTC. Amino acids: CASSTTGAQYF. Full variable domain (outside the CDR3, taken from reference TRBV5-1 and TRBJ2-5): KAGVTQTPRYLIKTRGQQVTLSCSPISGHRSVSWYQQTPGQGLQFLFEYFSETQRNKGNFPGRFSGRQFSNSRSEMNVSTLELGDSALYLCASSTTGAQYFGPGTRLLVL.

The chain joins TRBV10-3 to TRBJ1-2, with 7 positions matching TRBD1. Germline-derived CDR1 and CDR2 are ENHRY and SYGVKD. Trimming at V came to 3 bases and at J to 4 bases, leaving 8 bases not matched to a gene. The CDR3 is 15 residues long. The CDR3 loop reads CAISDRDRAVYGYTF. The CDR3 bases are TGTGCCATCAGTGATCGCGACAGGGCGGTCTATGGCTACACCTTC.

This clone was recorded a few times. In DNA, the CDR3 is TGTGCCAGCAAGGGGGCGGGGGAGACCCAGTACTTC. Translation gives CASKGAGETQYF. This sequence joins TRBV28 and TRBJ2-5, with a possible D match to TRBD1 (7 bases). Trimming cost V 7 bases and J 5 bases, with 11 bases left between them. There are 12 residues in the CDR3. Per germline, CDR1 MDHEN and CDR2 SYDVKM.

The V and J genes are TRBV6-2 or TRBV6-3 and TRBJ2-3, with 7 bases lining up with TRBD1. Per germline, CDR1 MNHEY and CDR2 SVGEGT. The length of the CDR3 is 16 residues. The trim removed 6 bases at V and 0 bases at J, leaving 9 bases unmatched. This CDR3 reads CASSPLGQPSTDTQYF. The CDR3 region has the DNA TGTGCCAGCAGCCCCCTGGGACAGCCGAGCACAGATACGCAGTATTTT.

The chain couples TRBV7-2 to TRBJ2-7; 9 positions agree with TRBD2. The germline gives CDR1 SGHTA, CDR2 FQGNSA. Trimming removed 4 bases from V and 6 bases from J; junction bases left unmatched: 4. This CDR3 comprises 13 residues. The CDR3 sequence: CASSWASGTEQYF. CDR3 DNA: TGTGCCAGCAGCTGGGCTAGCGGGACCGAGCAGTACTTC.

The chain recombines TRBV25-1 with TRBJ1-2; 9 bases match TRBD1. The germline gives CDR1 MGHDK, CDR2 SYGVNS. This CDR3 contains 16 residues. The V and J ends lost 7 bases and 4 bases, in that order; junction bases with no gene match: 13. The CDR3 loop reads CASTEGLGTGRYGYTF. CDR3 DNA sequence: TGTGCCAGCACCGAGGGGCTTGGGACAGGGCGCTATGGCTACACCTTC.

This sequence joins TRBV6-1 and TRBJ1-6, with a possible D match to TRBD1 (5 bases). CDR1 MNHNS and CDR2 SASEGT come from the germline V gene. The V end was cut by 4 bases, the J end by 9 bases, with 19 bases between. This CDR3 is 16 amino acids long. CDR3 nucleotides: TGTGCCAGCAGTGCAGTGCGGGGCCAGTCCGGTTCACCCCTCCACTTT. Its protein product is CASSAVRGQSGSPLHF.

This chain joins TRBV9 and TRBJ2-7; D possibly corresponds to TRBD1 (5 bases). Deletions cut 0 bases from V and 3 bases from J, with 13 bases between. Germline CDR1 is SGDLS and CDR2 is YYNGEE. The length of the CDR3 is 15 residues. In DNA, the CDR3 is TGTGCCAGCAGCGTAGAAAGCCAGGGCAGCTACGAGCAGTACTTC. Encoded protein: CASSVESQGSYEQYF. The full variable domain, rest sourced from reference TRBV9 and TRBJ2-7, is DSGVTQTPKHLITATGQRVTLRCSPRSGDLSVYWYQQSLDQGLQFLIQYYNGEERAKGNILERFSAQQFPDLHSELNLSSLELGDSALYFCASSVESQGSYEQYFGPGTRLTVT.

The V call is TRBV10-1, the J call TRBJ2-1, with TRBD2 matching 9 bases. Germline CDR1 and CDR2: WNHNN and SYGVQD (reference sequence). Germline trimming cut 0 bases from V and 3 bases from J; bases unmatched to any gene: 3. The CDR3 has 16 residues. CDR3 DNA: TGCGCCAGCAGTGAGTCTGGCGGGAGGGTCTACAATGAGCAGTTCTTC. Encoded protein: CASSESGGRVYNEQFF.

This clone was seen more than once but under ten times. V gene TRBV5-5 combines with J gene TRBJ1-1; 10 nucleotides agree with TRBD1. CDR3 size: 16 residues. J was trimmed by 5 bases and V by 5 bases; bases with no gene match: 12. The germline V gene has CDR1 SGHKS and CDR2 YYEKEE (reference sequence). The CDR3 here is CASSPGTGVGGTEAFF. The CDR3 region has the DNA TGTGCCAGCAGTCCCGGGACAGGGGTTGGCGGAACTGAAGCTTTCTTT.

This chain connects TRBV2 to TRBJ2-5; 8 nucleotides match TRBD1. The CDR3 extends over 13 amino acids. The trim removed 8 bases at V and 4 bases at J, leaving 6 bases unmatched. Germline CDR1 SNHLY, CDR2 FYNNEI. The CDR3 region has the DNA TGTGCCAGCCGGGTCAGGGGGCTAGAGACCCAGTACTTC. It translates to CASRVRGLETQYF. The full variable domain, its missing parts supplied by reference TRBV2 and TRBJ2-5, is EPEVTQTPSHQVTQMGQEVILRCVPISNHLYFYWYRQILGQKVEFLVSFYNNEISEKSEIFDDQFSVERPDGSNFTLKIRSTKLEDSAMYFCASRVRGLETQYFGPGTRLLVL.

The chain has TRBV19 and TRBJ1-2; 9 nucleotides agree with TRBD1. The CDR3 is 19 amino acids. Trimming took 0 bases from V and 5 from J; bases not matched to a gene: 16. Germline V gene lookup returns CDR1 LNHDA and CDR2 SQIVND (reference sequence). CDR3 region: CASSIDSTGGLDSLYGYTF. The CDR3 DNA reads TGTGCCAGTAGTATAGACTCCACAGGGGGCCTGGATTCTCTGTATGGCTACACCTTC.

The J gene is TRBJ2-3, the V gene TRBV9, with a weak D call TRBD2 (6 bases). The V gene lost 2 bases and the J gene lost 0 bases, with 10 bases spanning the gap. The length of the CDR3 is 15 residues. The germline CDR1 and CDR2 sequences are SGDLS and YYNGEE. This CDR3 is CASSVTSYSTDTQYF. In DNA form, the CDR3 reads TGTGCCAGCAGCGTGACTAGTTATAGCACAGATACGCAGTATTTT.

V gene TRBV5-4 combines with J gene TRBJ2-7; D is possibly TRBD2 (6 bases). Trimming took 0 bases from V and 0 from J, leaving 10 bases between them. From germline, CDR1 is SGHNT and CDR2 YYREEE (reference sequence). There are 15 residues in the CDR3. The CDR3 DNA sequence: TGTGCCAGCAGCTTGGTGGGACTCGACTCCTACGAGCAGTACTTC. Translation gives CASSLVGLDSYEQYF.

The rearrangement links TRBV6-2 or TRBV6-3 to TRBJ2-7; D call uncertain. Germline CDR1 is MNHEY and CDR2 is SVGEGT. CDR3 length: 12 amino acids. The ends were cut back, 2 bases at V and 3 bases at J, with 5 bases in the middle. The chain's CDR3 is CASSYVRYEQYF. In nucleotides, the CDR3 is TGTGCCAGCAGTTACGTTCGCTACGAGCAGTACTTC.

The table lists this clone with a few counts. This chain uses TRBV30 with TRBJ1-3; 8 bases line up with TRBD1. The germline gives CDR1 GTSNPN, CDR2 SVGIG (reference sequence). The CDR3 is 15 amino acids. V lost 5 bases and J lost 3; bases outside the gene matches: 9. CDR3 loop: CAWDSGQVFGNTIYF. In DNA form, the CDR3 reads TGTGCCTGGGATTCGGGACAGGTTTTTGGAAACACCATATATTTT.

The chain combines TRBV11-2 with TRBJ1-4, with TRBD1 identical over 10 bases. Germline V gene lookup returns CDR1 SGHAT and CDR2 FQNNGV. The CDR3 totals 14 residues. The V and J ends lost 5 bases and 7 bases, in that order; junction bases with no gene match: 4. The CDR3 nucleotides read TGTGCCAGCAGCAATGGACAGGGGGTTGAAAAACTGTTTTTT. This encodes CASSNGQGVEKLFF.

This clone turned up a few times. The CDR3 coding sequence is TGTGCCTGGAGAAGGGACAGACCGTATGGCTACACCTTC. This codes for CAWRRDRPYGYTF. The rearrangement links TRBV30 to TRBJ1-2; the match to TRBD1 covers 7 bases. Germline lookup yields CDR1 GTSNPN and CDR2 SVGIG (reference sequence). This CDR3 spans 13 amino acids. V was clipped by 3 bases and J by 5 bases; unmatched bases: 6.

This clone has a handful of counts. The chain links TRBV28 to TRBJ1-6; D not resolved. Trimming took 1 base from V and 8 from J, leaving 12 bases between them. Germline lookup yields CDR1 MDHEN and CDR2 SYDVKM. The CDR3 loop spans 15 amino acids. CDR3 residues: CASSLSQVRYSPLHF. In DNA form, the CDR3 reads TGTGCCAGCAGTTTATCCCAAGTCAGATATTCACCCCTCCACTTT.